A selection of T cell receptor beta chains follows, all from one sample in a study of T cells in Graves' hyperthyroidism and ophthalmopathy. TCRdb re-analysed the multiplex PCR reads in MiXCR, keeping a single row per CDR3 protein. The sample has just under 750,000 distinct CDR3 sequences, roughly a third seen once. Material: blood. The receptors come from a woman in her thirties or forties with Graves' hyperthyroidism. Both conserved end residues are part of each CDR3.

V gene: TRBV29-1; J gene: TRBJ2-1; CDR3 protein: CSVDTGYNEQFF
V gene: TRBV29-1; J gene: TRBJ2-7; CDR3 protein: CSVVRGAHEQYF
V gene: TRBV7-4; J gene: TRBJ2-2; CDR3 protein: CAGSLEIGNTGELFF
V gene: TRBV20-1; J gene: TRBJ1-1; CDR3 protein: CSATGSLYTEAFF
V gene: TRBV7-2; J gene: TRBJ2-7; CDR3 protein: CASSSAGTGAYEQYF
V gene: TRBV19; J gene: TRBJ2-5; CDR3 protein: CASSVSGRAVETQYF
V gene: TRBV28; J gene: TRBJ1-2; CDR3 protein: CASSSTTGSYYGYTF
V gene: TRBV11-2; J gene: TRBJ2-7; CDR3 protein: CASSLRSRLALEGYEQYF
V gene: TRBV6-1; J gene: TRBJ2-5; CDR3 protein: CAISEALQGGETQYF
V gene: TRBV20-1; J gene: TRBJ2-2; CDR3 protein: CSARVAGRNTGELFF
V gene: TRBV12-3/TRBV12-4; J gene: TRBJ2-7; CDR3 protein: CASSPQGGPYEQYF
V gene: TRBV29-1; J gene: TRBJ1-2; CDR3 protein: CSVEVQGGGYTF
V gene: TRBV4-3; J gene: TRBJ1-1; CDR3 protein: CASSLSTGSYTEAFF
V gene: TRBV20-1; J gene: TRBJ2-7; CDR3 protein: CSASLNTPYEQYF
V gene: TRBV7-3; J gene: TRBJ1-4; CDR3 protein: CASSLTGGTPKLFF
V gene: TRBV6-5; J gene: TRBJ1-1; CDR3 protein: CASTLEMSSSWANTEAFF
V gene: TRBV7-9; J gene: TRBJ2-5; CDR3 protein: CASSPNTFQKTQYF
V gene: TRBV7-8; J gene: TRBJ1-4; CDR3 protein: CASSGPDSEGYEKLFF
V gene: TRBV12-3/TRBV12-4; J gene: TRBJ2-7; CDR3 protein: CASRRGGASYEQYF
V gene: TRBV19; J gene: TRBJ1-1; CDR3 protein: CASIWEEGTEAFF
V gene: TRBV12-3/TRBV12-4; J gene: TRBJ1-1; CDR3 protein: CASSLISRGAAEAFF
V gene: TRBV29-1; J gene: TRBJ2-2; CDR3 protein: CSVYEAGGRELFF
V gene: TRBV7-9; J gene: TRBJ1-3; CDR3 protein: CASSPRGGDLSGNTIYF
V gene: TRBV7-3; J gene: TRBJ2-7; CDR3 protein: CASSLQAEQYF
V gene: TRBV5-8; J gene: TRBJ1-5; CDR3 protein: CASSSAGYGSNQPQHF
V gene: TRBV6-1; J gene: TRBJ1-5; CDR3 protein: CASTAGGVGNQPQHF
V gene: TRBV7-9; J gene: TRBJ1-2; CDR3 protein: CASSGKDRAHGYTF
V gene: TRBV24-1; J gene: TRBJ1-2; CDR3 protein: CATSISNYGYTF
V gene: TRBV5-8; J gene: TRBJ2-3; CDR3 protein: CASSQEPSGGTDTQYF
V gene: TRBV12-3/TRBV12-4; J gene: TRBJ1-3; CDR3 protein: CASSLTSGNTIYF
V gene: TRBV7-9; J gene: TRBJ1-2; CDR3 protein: CASSLAGSTPNYGYTF
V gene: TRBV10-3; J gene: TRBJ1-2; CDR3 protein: CAISLGQGLNYGYTF
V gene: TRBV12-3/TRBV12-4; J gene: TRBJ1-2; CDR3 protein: CASRPTGTGISYGYTF
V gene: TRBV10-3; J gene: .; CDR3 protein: CAIGRGNEQFF
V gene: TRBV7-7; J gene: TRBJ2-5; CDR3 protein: CASSLTTLTGETQYF
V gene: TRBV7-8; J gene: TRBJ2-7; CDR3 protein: CASSYGGLAYGQYF
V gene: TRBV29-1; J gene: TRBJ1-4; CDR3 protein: CSVDDGVEDEKLFF
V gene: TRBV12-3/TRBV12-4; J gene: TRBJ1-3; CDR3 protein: CASTFWDSGNTIYF
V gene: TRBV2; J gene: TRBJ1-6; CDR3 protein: CASSGLQGAFYNSPLHF